This is a list of T cell receptor beta chains from one sample in a study of blood T cells in healthy people across ages. In TCRdb, the 5' RACE reads were re-called with MiXCR into one record per CDR3 protein. This table has over 600,000 distinct CDR3 sequences, about 45% appearing once. The sample taken for sequencing was blood. These receptors all stem from an elderly man in good health. CDR3s include the opening cysteine and the closing phenylalanine or tryptophan. The D gene is left open where the match is weak. Clone sizes are given selectively: once, few, many, or a class where the clone is expanded.

CDR3 length	D gene	V gene	J gene	clone size	CDR3 protein	CDR3 DNA
12	-	TRBV7-9	TRBJ2-1	-	CASSISHNEQFF	TGTGCCAGCAGCATAAGTCACAATGAGCAGTTCTTC
16	TRBD1	TRBV28	TRBJ2-7	-	CASSSGTAHSAYEQYF	TGTGCCAGCAGTTCAGGGACAGCGCATTCGGCCTACGAGCAGTACTTC
15	TRBD2	TRBV20-1	TRBJ2-5	few	CSARAHTSGQETQYF	TGCAGTGCTAGAGCCCACACTAGCGGCCAAGAGACCCAGTACTTC
15	TRBD1	TRBV6-6	TRBJ2-1	-	CASSGRGQGYNEQFF	TGTGCCAGCAGCGGGAGGGGACAGGGGTACAATGAGCAGTTCTTC
14	TRBD1	TRBV5-1	TRBJ2-7	many	CASSLAGTGGEQYF	TGCGCCAGCAGCTTAGCCGGGACAGGGGGCGAGCAGTACTTC
13	TRBD1	TRBV27	TRBJ2-7	few	CASSQGTALEQYF	TGTGCCAGCAGTCAAGGGACAGCTCTAGAGCAGTACTTC
14	TRBD1	TRBV20-1	TRBJ2-3	-	CSADRQGVVDTQYF	TGCAGTGCTGACAGACAGGGGGTGGTAGATACGCAGTATTTT
13	-	TRBV2	TRBJ2-3	-	CASAQWASDTQYF	TGTGCCAGCGCTCAATGGGCCTCAGATACGCAGTATTTT
19	TRBD2	TRBV12-3/TRBV12-4	TRBJ2-3	-	CASSLWASGVDKGVDTQYF	TGTGCCAGCAGTTTATGGGCGAGCGGGGTTGATAAGGGTGTCGATACGCAGTATTTT
14	TRBD1	TRBV5-6	TRBJ2-7	-	CASSLEGTGDEQYF	TGTGCCAGCAGCTTGGAGGGGACAGGGGACGAGCAGTACTTC